A selection of T cell receptor beta chains follows, all from one sample in a study of preoperative IRX-2 immunotherapy in early breast cancer. TCRdb's table, derived via immunoSEQ multiplex PCR, lists solely in-frame clones and lacks some. The sample shows roughly 25,000 clones, more than 65% of them seen only once. Sequences were derived from lymph node tissue, sampled before IRX-2 immunotherapy. The receptor set was obtained from a human donor with breast cancer. Both conserved end residues are part of each CDR3. Each record gives: V gene, D gene, J gene, clone size, CDR3 protein, CDR3 DNA. A D gene is named only where the DNA matches it firmly. Rows may omit the clone size; those that give it use once, few, many or a size class.

TRBV15	NA	TRBJ2-1	NA	CATSRDRVRGYNEQFF	TGTGCCACCAGCAGAGACAGGGTCAGGGGCTACAATGAGCAGTTCTTC
TRBV11-3	TRBD1	TRBJ2-7	NA	CASSSTGTGPIYEQYF	TGTGCCAGCAGCTCAACCGGGACAGGACCCATCTACGAGCAGTACTTC
TRBV1	NA	TRBJ1-2	once	CASSQGYSYGYTF	TGCGCCAGCAGCCAAGGGTACAGCTATGGCTACACCTTC
TRBV30	NA	TRBJ1-6	NA	CAWSVRGSGSPLHF	TGTGCCTGGAGTGTACGGGGAAGCGGCTCACCCCTCCACTTT
TRBV7-5	NA	TRBJ1-2	NA	CASSLSYAEGGYTF	TGTGCCAGCAGCTTATCATATGCGGAAGGGGGCTACACCTTC
TRBV19	NA	TRBJ2-3	NA	CASRIADTQYF	TGTGCCAGTAGGATTGCAGATACGCAGTATTTT
TRBV6-8	NA	TRBJ2-7	NA	CASSYAATYEQYF	TGTGCCAGCAGTTACGCGGCTACCTACGAGCAGTACTTC
TRBV6-8	NA	TRBJ1-6	NA	CASRLSSYNSPLHF	TGTGCCAGCAGATTAAGCTCCTATAATTCACCCCTCCACTTT
TRBV11-3	NA	TRBJ1-5	once	CASSLRGMMGLGNQPQHF	TGTGCCAGCAGCTTACGGGGTATGATGGGTCTAGGCAATCAGCCCCAGCATTTT
TRBV28	NA	TRBJ1-5	NA	CASSFVQAGNQPQHF	TGTGCCAGCAGTTTCGTCCAGGCGGGCAATCAGCCCCAGCATTTT
TRBV6-8	NA	TRBJ1-1	NA	CASSRQLLNTEAFF	TGTGCCAGCAGTAGACAGCTTCTCAACACTGAAGCTTTCTTT
TRBV18	TRBD1	TRBJ1-2	NA	CASSPGPPGQGAGGYTF	TGTGCCAGCTCACCAGGCCCCCCGGGACAGGGGGCTGGCGGCTACACCTTC
TRBV11-3	TRBD2	TRBJ2-7	few	CASSLERGRIGEQYF	TGTGCCAGCAGCCTCGAGCGGGGTCGGATCGGCGAGCAGTACTTC
TRBV7-1	TRBD1	TRBJ2-3	NA	CASSAGTGGSTDTQYF	TGTGCCAGCAGCGCGGGGACAGGGGGTAGCACAGATACGCAGTATTTT
TRBV28	NA	TRBJ2-7	NA	CASRATSKGYEQYF	TGTGCCAGCCGAGCTACGTCAAAGGGCTACGAGCAGTACTTC
TRBV11-3	NA	TRBJ2-7	NA	CASSEALDAHEQYF	TGTGCCAGCAGCGAAGCGCTGGACGCTCACGAGCAGTACTTC
TRBV29-1	TRBD1	TRBJ1-5	NA	CSVTLTGERGAQHF	TGCAGCGTGACCTTGACAGGGGAAAGGGGCGCCCAGCATTTT
TRBV7-7	TRBD1	TRBJ2-3	NA	CASSSTGSTDTQYF	TGTGCCAGCAGCTCGACAGGGAGCACAGATACGCAGTATTTT
TRBV15	NA	TRBJ1-4	NA	CATSRGSQGPNEKLFF	TGTGCCACCAGCAGAGGGTCACAGGGACCTAATGAAAAACTGTTTTTT
TRBV6-8	TRBD1	TRBJ2-7	few	CASSDSPRQGVGYEQYF	TGTGCCAGCAGTGATTCCCCGAGACAGGGAGTAGGCTACGAGCAGTACTTC
TRBV6-8	NA	TRBJ1-1	NA	CASSHTNTEAFF	TGTGCCAGCAGTCACACCAACACTGAAGCTTTCTTT
TRBV11-3	NA	TRBJ1-3	NA	CASSLGSRATGNTIYF	TGTGCCAGCAGCTTAGGGTCGAGGGCCACTGGAAACACCATATATTTT
TRBV19	NA	TRBJ1-5	NA	CASRPYNQPQHF	TGTGCCTCAAGGCCCTACAATCAGCCCCAGCATTTT
TRBV30	NA	TRBJ2-2	once	CAWSYNTGELFF	TGTGCCTGGAGTTATAACACCGGGGAGCTGTTTTTT
TRBV6-8	NA	TRBJ1-4	NA	CASSTPGGLNEKLFF	TGTGCCAGCAGTACCCCTGGAGGCCTTAATGAAAAACTGTTTTTT
TRBV6-8	NA	TRBJ2-5	NA	CASSSILQETQYF	TGTGCCAGCAGTTCCATCCTGCAAGAGACCCAGTACTTC
TRBV28	TRBD1	TRBJ2-1	NA	CATGTDGTGSYNEQFF	TGTGCCACCGGGACGGACGGGACAGGTTCCTACAATGAGCAGTTCTTC
TRBV10-2	NA	TRBJ1-1	NA	CASSEMGDTEAFF	TGCGCCAGCAGTGAGATGGGGGACACTGAAGCTTTCTTT